The sequence of this T cell receptor (beta chain) was determined in a study of T cells in Graves' hyperthyroidism and ophthalmopathy (dated by TCRdb to between 2018 and 2021). Notes on the research overall: Peripheral blood samples were taken at initial diagnosis, before any treatment was given. To identify distinguishing TCR V-J signatures, a discovery cohort of about 95 patients was used, comprising 43 with Graves' ophthalmopathy and 57 with stable Graves' hyperthyroidism. Prospective prediction of ophthalmopathy was tested in an independent validation cohort consisting of under 20 hyperthyroidism patients and approximately 16 patients who later progressed to ophthalmopathy. For training and testing, the 110 or so patients in the discovery cohort were randomly divided in a 7:3 ratio. Thyroid tissue and blood T-cell repertoires from six Graves' hyperthyroidism patients were also compared in the study. After blood sampling, hyperthyroidism patients were treated with methimazole at a starting dose of 30 mg daily, and ophthalmopathy patients were treated with high-dose intravenous methylprednisolone. TCR Vbeta CDR3 sequencing of approximately 140 peripheral blood samples (about 45 ophthalmopathy, 75 to 80 hyperthyroidism and roughly 17 progressor patients) is reported in the paper.

What the work shows at the level of the full study, not this receptor alone: Sample size was not statistically predetermined, and investigators were not blinded to group allocation. A 13 V-J signature model separated ophthalmopathy from stable hyperthyroidism, with over 85% sensitivity and about 81% specificity in cross-validation and 80%/75% in testing. In validation, progression to ophthalmopathy was predicted by the model with about 70% sensitivity and 72% to 85% specificity, a median of approximately 7.1 months before onset. Most expanded thyroid clonotypes (frequency above 0.001) were also detected in blood, suggesting blood repertoires may reflect thyroid immune responses.

TCR beta CDR3 regions were amplified from RNA transcripts. For the first round of RT-PCR on the TCR CDR3, the HTBI primer set was used together with the Qiagen OneStep RT-PCR kit. Libraries were constructed in a second round of multiplex PCR, after which size selection and purification were carried out. Paired-end sequencing of the libraries was performed with 100 bp reads on an Illumina HiSeq2000. Regarding the original processing steps: SOAPnuke was used to process the raw data, throwing out any read that contained adapters or uncalled bases, had a mean Phred below 15, or lacked an exact constant-primer or identifier match. COPE v1.2.5 was used to merge the high-quality paired reads, and each unique nucleotide sequence was defined as a clonotype. MiTCR v1.1 was used to align clonotypes to the IMGT TRBV, TRBD and TRBJ reference segments. Analysis was restricted to V-J combinations with a frequency above 0.0001, which covered roughly 99% of repertoires. A TCS score was defined as the ratio between F50 (clonal expansion) and ExV (chaos), using BLOSUM62-based TCRdist between CDR3 peptides within each V-J. Welch's t-statistics and random forest reduced 450 to 600 V-J features to 10 to 15, which were used in a naive Bayes classifier (R e1071). TCRdb reworked the public reads: Q25 trimming with fastp, MiXCR clone assembly, productive beta chains retained. Identical CDR3 proteins give one entry, which carries the most common genes and DNA. The V and J calls were determined by TCRdb, not by the authors. The sample profile shows 200,000 to 250,000 distinct CDR3 sequences; approximately 16% of them were found once. Roughly 44% of the sample belongs to the ten largest clones.

Via the germline V gene (reference sequence), CDR1 is GTSNPN and CDR2 SVGIG. Counted from cysteine to phenylalanine, this CDR3 has 18 amino acids. Only CDR3 DNA is held: 54 bases, read in frame from base 1. The germline V end is reduced by 2 bases and the J end by 2 bases; junction bases left unmatched: 10. Graves' hyperthyroidism was defined as stable when no progression to ophthalmopathy occurred over 18 months of follow-up. Hyperthyroidism patients were newly diagnosed, with disease duration under 2 months, and aged 18 to 65 years. Exclusion was applied to patients with uncontrolled infections, other autoimmune diseases, pregnancy or lactation. Diagnoses were established on the basis of clinical symptoms, serum thyroxine and TRAb, thyroid ultrasound, and orbital computed tomography. Ficoll-Paque density gradient centrifugation was used to isolate PBMCs from around 10 ml of fresh peripheral blood. Trizol reagent was used to extract total RNA, and RNA quality was then checked on an Agilent 2100 Bioanalyzer.

This clonotype was seen many times. Its cognate antigen has yet to be identified. Base-call qualities are not available, and no considerably larger clone is one nucleotide away. The TCR sequence derives from a man in his forties or fifties with Graves' hyperthyroidism. Here the chain combines TRBV30 and TRBJ1-4, with TRBD1 identical over 11 junction bases. Sequencing was done on a sample of blood. For the CDR3, the sequence is CAWSPLTGTGGTNEKLFF. The sequenced DNA is TGTGCCTGGAGTCCATTAACCGGGACAGGGGGGACTAATGAAAAACTGTTTTTT. Here the CDR3 is joined to the reference TRBV30 and TRBJ1-4 genes, and the full variable domain is: SQTIHQWPATLVQPVGSPLSLECTVEGTSNPNLYWYRQAAGRGLQLLFYSVGIGQISSEVPQNLSASRPQDRQFILSSKKLLLSDSGFYLCAWSPLTGTGGTNEKLFFGSGTQLSVL.